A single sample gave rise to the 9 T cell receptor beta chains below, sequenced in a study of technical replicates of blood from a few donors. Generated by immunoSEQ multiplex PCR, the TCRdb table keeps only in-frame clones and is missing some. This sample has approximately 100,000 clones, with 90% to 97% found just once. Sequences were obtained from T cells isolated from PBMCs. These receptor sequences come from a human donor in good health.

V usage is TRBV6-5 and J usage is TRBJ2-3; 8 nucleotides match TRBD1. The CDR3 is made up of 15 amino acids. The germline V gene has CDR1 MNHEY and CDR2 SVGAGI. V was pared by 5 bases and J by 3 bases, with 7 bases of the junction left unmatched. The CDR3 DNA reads TGTGCCAGCAGTCCACTACAGGGGGGAACAGATACGCAGTATTTT. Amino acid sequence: CASSPLQGGTDTQYF.

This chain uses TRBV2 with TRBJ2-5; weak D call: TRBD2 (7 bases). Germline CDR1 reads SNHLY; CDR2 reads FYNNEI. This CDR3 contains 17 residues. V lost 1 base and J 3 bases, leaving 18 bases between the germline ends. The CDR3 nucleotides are TGTGCCAGCAGTGAAGAAAATGGGGGGGCCGTTGAAGAGACCCAGTACTTC. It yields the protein CASSEENGGAVEETQYF.

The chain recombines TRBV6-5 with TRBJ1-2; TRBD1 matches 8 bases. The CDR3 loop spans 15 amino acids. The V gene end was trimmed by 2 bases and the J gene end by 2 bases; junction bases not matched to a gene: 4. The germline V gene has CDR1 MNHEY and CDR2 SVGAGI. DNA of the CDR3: TGTGCCAGCAGTTACCAGCAGGGGGCAAACTATGGCTACACCTTC. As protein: CASSYQQGANYGYTF.

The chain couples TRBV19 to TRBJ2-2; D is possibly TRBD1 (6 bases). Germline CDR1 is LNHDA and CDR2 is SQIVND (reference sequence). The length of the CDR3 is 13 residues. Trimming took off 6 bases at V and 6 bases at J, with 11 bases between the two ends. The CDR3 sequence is CASSYRVAGELFF. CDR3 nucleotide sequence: TGTGCCAGTAGCTACAGGGTGGCCGGGGAGCTGTTTTTT.

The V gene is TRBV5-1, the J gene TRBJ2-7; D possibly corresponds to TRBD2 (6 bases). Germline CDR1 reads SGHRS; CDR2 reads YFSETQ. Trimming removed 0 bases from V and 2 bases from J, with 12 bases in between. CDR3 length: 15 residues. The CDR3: CASSLVGGDPYEQYF. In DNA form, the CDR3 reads TGCGCCAGCAGCTTGGTGGGCGGGGACCCCTACGAGCAGTACTTC. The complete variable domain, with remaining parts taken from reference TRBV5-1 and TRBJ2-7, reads KAGVTQTPRYLIKTRGQQVTLSCSPISGHRSVSWYQQTPGQGLQFLFEYFSETQRNKGNFPGRFSGRQFSNSRSEMNVSTLELGDSALYLCASSLVGGDPYEQYFGPGTRLTVT.

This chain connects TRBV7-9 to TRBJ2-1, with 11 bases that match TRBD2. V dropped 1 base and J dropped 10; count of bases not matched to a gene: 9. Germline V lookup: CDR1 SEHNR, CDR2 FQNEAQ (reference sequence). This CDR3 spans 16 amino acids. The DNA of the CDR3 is TGTGCCAGCAGCTTAGGTGGGCTAGCGGGAGGTCCCGAGCAGTTCTTC. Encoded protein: CASSLGGLAGGPEQFF.

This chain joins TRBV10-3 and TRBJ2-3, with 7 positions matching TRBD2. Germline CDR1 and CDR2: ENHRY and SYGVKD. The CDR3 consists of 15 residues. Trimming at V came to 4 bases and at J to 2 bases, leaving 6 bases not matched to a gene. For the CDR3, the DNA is TGTGCCATCAGTGGCACTAGCGTACTCACAGATACGCAGTATTTT. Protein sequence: CAISGTSVLTDTQYF.

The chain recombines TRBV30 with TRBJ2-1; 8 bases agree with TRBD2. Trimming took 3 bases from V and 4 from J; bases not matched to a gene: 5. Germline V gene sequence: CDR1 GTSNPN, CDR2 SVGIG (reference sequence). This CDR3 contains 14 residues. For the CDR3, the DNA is TGTGCCTGGAGACCGGGGGGGCATTACAATGAGCAGTTCTTC. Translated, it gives CAWRPGGHYNEQFF.

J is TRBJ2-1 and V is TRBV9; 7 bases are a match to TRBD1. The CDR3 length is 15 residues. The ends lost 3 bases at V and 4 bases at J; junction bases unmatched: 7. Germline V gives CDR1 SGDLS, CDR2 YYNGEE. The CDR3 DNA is TGTGCCAGCAGCGCCTGGGACAGATCTTACAATGAGCAGTTCTTC. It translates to CASSAWDRSYNEQFF.